This paragraph reports one TCR beta chain. Its antigen remains unidentified. The data belong to a study of vaccination effects on CD4 cells after COVID-19. Measured with immunoSEQ multiplex PCR; TCRdb has only the in-frame clones, and not every one. Among about 20,000 clones, around 70% were seen once, and the ten largest hold approximately 15%. Expansion with viral peptide pools was applied to antigen-specific CD4+ T cells by the ViraFEST assay prior to sequencing. The culture ran for 10 days, and then CD4+ T cells were isolated. CDR3 length: 15 amino acids. J lost 8 bases, V lost 3 bases, and 6 bases had no gene match. From germline, CDR1 is MDHEN and CDR2 SYDVKM.

The receptor was derived from a human donor who received a COVID-19 vaccine. The sequencing here drew on CD4+ T cells from PBMCs cultured with HCoV-229E spike peptides, taken before COVID-19 vaccination. The chain joins TRBV28 to TRBJ2-2; the match to TRBD2 covers 10 bases. The CDR3 region is CASSLRLAGGGELFF. DNA of the CDR3: TGTGCCAGCAGTTTGCGACTAGCGGGTGGGGGGGAGCTGTTTTTT.